The T cell receptor beta chain described here comes from a study of human T cells and chemical hapten exposure. About the research overall: Skin of the upper inner arm, around 2 cm by around 2 cm, received 2% DPC for sensitization.

As processed by the authors: Samples had a median of 95,638 TCRs, ranging about 20,000 to 690,600. Via MiXCR, TCRdb re-called the RACE reads, giving one row per CDR3 protein. Here the V and J calls rest on TCRdb's processing, not on the authors' analysis. The sample carries about 110,000 distinct CDR3 sequences, more than 10% recorded once. This clonotype was recorded a few times. The germline V and J ends were trimmed by 7 bases and 10 bases, with 17 bases remaining between them. Germline CDR1 and CDR2: SGHAT and FQNNGV. This CDR3 has 14 residues. As for time point: pre-sensitization, week 0. Treatment of the sample: therapeutic diphenylcyclopropenone sensitization with weekly scalp DPC.

V usage is TRBV11-2 and J usage is TRBJ1-6; TRBD1 is a possible D gene (6 bases). The starting material was whole blood, obtained in connection with sensitization to the hapten diphenylcyclopropenone (DPC). The clonotype originates from a woman between 45 and 65 years old with alopecia areata. Some clones in this sample may be carry-over from other donors' samples. The CDR3 DNA is TGTGCCAGCACCTTGACAGGAATGGACTCACCCCTCCACTTT. Encoded protein: CASTLTGMDSPLHF.